Given below is one T cell receptor beta chain in context. The V and J ends lost 3 bases and 6 bases, in that order; junction bases with no gene match: 12. CDR1 is SGHRS, CDR2 YFSETQ, per germline. The CDR3 spans 16 residues. This record belongs to a study of CD8 T cells in Susac syndrome. An amount of RNA that ranged from 0.5 to 1 ug was reverse transcribed with random hexamers. Multiplex immunoSEQ PCR targeted 54 Vbeta and 13 Jbeta TCR beta segments. Via MiXCR, TCRdb re-called the immunoSEQ multiplex PCR reads, giving one row per CDR3 protein. Of 70,000 to 100,000 distinct CDR3 sequences listed, approximately 95% are singletons. TCR beta sequencing was performed on blood CD8+ and CD4+ T cells. The CD8+ and CD4+ T cells were negatively isolated, with the TEMRA cells enriched by FACS.

The chain uses TRBV5-1 and TRBJ1-2; 9 nucleotides agree with TRBD1. The material sequenced was CD8+ T cells from PBMCs. The sequence came from a human donor in good health. In nucleotides, the CDR3 is TGCGCCAGCAGCTACCCCCCGGGACAGGGTCCCAATGGCTACACCTTC. This encodes CASSYPPGQGPNGYTF.